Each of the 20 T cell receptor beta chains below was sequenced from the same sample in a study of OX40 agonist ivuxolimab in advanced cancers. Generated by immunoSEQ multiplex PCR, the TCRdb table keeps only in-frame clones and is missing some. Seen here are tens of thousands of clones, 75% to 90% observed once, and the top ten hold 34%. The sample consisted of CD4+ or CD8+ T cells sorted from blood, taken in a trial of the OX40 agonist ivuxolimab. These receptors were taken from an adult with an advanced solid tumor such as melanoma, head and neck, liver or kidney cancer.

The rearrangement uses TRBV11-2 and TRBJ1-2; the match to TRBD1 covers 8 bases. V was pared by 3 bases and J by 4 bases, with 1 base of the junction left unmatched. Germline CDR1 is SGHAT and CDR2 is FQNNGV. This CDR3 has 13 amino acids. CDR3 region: CASSFGQGYGYTF. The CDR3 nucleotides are TGTGCCAGCAGCTTCGGACAGGGCTATGGCTACACCTTC.

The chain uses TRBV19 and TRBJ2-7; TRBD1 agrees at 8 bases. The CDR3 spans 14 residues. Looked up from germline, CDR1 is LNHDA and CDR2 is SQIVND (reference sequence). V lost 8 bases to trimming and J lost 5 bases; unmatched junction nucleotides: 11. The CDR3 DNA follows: TGTGCCAGTGCAGCCTGGACAGGGACCCACGAGCAGTACTTC. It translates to CASAAWTGTHEQYF.

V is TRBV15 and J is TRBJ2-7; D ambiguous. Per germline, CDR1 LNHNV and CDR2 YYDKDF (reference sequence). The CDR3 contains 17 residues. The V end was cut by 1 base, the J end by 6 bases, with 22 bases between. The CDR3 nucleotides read TGTGCCACCAGCAGAGGTCCGGGCCTCATCCAATCCAGCGAGCAGTACTTC. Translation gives CATSRGPGLIQSSEQYF.

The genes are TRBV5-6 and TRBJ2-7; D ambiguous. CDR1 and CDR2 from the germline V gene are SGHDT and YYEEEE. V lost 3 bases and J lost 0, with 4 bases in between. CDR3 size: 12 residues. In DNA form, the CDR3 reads TGTGCCAGCAGCTGGAGCTCCTACGAGCAGTACTTC. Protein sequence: CASSWSSYEQYF.

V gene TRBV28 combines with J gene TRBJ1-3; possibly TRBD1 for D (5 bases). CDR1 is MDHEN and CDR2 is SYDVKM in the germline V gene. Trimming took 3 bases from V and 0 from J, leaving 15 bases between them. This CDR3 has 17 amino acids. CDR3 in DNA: TGTGCCAGCAGTTTGGGGAGGGCAGGGTACTCTGGAAACACCATATATTTT. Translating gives CASSLGRAGYSGNTIYF.

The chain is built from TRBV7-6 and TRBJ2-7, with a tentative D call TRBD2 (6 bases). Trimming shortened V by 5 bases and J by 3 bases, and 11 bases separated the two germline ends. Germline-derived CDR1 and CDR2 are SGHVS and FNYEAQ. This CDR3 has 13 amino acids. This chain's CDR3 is CASSLGTLYEQYF. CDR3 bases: TGTGCCAGCAGCCTTGGGACTCTCTACGAGCAGTACTTC.

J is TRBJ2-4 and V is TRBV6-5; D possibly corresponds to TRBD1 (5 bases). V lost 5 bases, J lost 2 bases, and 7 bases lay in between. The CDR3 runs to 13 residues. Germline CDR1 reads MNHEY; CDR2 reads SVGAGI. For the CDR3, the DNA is TGTGCCAGCAGTCCAGGGACCAAAAACATTCAGTACTTC. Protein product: CASSPGTKNIQYF.

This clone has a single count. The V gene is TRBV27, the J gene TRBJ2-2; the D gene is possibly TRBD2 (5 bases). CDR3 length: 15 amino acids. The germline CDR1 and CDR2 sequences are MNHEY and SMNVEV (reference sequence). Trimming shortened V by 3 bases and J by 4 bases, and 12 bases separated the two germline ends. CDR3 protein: CASSFVLAGTGELFF. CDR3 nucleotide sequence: TGTGCCAGCAGTTTCGTCCTAGCAGGCACCGGGGAGCTGTTTTTT.

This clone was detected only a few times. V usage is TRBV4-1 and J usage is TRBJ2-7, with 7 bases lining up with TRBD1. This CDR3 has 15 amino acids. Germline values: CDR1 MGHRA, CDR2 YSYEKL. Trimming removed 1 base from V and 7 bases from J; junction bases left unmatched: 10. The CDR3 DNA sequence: TGCGCCAGCAGCCAAGCCTCCGGGACAGATGGGGAGCAGTACTTC. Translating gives CASSQASGTDGEQYF.

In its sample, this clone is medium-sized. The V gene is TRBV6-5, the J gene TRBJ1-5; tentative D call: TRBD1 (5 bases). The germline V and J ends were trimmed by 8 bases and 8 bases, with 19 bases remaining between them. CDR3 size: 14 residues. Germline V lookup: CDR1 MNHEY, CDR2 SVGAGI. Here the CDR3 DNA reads TGTGCCAGCTGGGACGGATCTCAAAGGGAGCCCCAGCATTTT. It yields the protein CASWDGSQREPQHF.

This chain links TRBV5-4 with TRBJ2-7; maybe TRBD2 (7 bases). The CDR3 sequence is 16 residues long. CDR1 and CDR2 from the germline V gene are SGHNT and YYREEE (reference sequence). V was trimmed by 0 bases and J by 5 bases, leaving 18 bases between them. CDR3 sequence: CASSLDGGSGTNEQYF. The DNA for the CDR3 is TGTGCCAGCAGCTTGGACGGTGGAAGCGGGACAAACGAGCAGTACTTC.

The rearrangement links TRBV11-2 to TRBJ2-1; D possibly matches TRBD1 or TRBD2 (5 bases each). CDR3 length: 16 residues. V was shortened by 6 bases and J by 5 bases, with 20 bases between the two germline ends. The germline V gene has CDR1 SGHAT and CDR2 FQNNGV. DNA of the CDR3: TGTGCCAGCAGGGGTCAGGGACGAAGTTCACACAATGAGCAGTTCTTC. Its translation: CASRGQGRSSHNEQFF.

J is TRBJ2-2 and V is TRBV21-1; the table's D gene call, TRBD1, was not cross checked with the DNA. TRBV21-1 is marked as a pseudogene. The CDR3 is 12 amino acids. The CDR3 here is CASSAYIGELFF. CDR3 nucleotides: TGTGCCAGCAGCGCTTACATCGGGGAGCTGTTTTTT.

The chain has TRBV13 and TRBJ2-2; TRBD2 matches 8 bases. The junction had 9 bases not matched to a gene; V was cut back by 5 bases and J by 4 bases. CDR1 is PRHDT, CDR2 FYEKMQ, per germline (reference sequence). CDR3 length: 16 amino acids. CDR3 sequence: CASSTQTSASTGELFF. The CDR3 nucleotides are TGTGCCAGCAGCACCCAGACTAGCGCGAGCACCGGGGAGCTGTTTTTT.

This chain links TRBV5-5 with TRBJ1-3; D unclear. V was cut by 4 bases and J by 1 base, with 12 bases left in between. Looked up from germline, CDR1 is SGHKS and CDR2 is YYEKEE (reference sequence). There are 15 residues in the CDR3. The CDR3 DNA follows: TGTGCCAGCAGCATAGGCCGGGGATCTGGAAACACCATATATTTT. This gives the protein CASSIGRGSGNTIYF.

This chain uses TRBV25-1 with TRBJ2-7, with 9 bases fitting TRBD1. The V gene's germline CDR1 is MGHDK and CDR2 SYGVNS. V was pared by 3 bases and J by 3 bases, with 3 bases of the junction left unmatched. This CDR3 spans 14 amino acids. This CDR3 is CASSDQTGGYEQYF. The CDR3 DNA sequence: TGTGCCAGCAGTGACCAGACAGGGGGCTACGAGCAGTACTTC.

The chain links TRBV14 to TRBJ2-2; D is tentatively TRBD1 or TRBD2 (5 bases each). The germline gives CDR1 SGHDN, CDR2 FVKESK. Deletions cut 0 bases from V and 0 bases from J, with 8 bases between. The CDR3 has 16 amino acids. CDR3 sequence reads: CASSQELGANTGELFF. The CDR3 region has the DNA TGTGCCAGCAGCCAAGAATTGGGGGCGAACACCGGGGAGCTGTTTTTT.

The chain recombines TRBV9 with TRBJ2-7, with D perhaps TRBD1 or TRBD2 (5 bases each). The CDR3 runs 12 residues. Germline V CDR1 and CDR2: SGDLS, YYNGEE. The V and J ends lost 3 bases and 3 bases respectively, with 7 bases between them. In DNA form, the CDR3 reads TGTGCCAGCAGCGGGGACGGCTACGAGCAGTACTTC. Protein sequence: CASSGDGYEQYF.

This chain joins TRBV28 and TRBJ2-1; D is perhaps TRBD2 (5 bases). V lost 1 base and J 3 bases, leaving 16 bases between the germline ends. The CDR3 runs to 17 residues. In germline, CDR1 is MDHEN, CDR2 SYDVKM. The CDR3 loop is CASSLLSSSYVYNEQFF. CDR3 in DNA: TGTGCCAGCAGTTTATTGTCTAGCTCATACGTCTACAATGAGCAGTTCTTC.

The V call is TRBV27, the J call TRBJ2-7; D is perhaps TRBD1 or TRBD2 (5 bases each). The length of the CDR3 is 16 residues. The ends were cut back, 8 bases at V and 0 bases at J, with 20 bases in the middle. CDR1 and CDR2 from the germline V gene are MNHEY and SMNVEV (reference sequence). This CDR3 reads CASRGKKGIGSYEQYF. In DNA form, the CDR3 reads TGTGCCAGCCGGGGCAAAAAGGGCATTGGCTCCTACGAGCAGTACTTC.